This TCR beta chain was retrieved from a study of blood T cells in healthy people across ages. It was with a sample-barcoded 5' primer and a J-beta primer mix that a second PCR of about 7 to 12 cycles was run. TCRdb itself ran the 5' RACE reads through MiXCR, one entry per CDR3 protein. The sample carries over 1,500,000 distinct CDR3 sequences, about 49% recorded once. Germline loops: CDR1 SQVTM, CDR2 ANQGSEA. Trimming left V 1 base short and J 5 bases short, with 17 bases between. The CDR3 consists of 16 residues. Approximately 9.6 milliliters of peripheral blood were drawn from each donor into EDTA-treated tubes. This clonotype was counted a few times. The antigen is undetermined. Study-level findings and limits: There was no known CMV status for donors, so expanded clonotype changes were possibly confounded.

Sequences were obtained from blood. The V and J genes are TRBV29-1 and TRBJ1-4; tentative D call: TRBD1 (5 bases). The sequence came from a woman in her forties in good health. The CDR3 DNA follows: TGCAGCGTTGAAGTCATGGCCAGGGTGGGAAATGAAAAACTGTTTTTT. It codes for CSVEVMARVGNEKLFF.